Included here is one T cell receptor (beta chain) sequence, with context. What it binds is unknown. This specimen comes from a study of T cells in narcolepsy. Study context: Patients with NT1 or NT2 and healthy control donors were enrolled. Study observations and caveats: HCRT-specific and TRIB2-specific autoreactive clonotypes appeared among same-patient CSF and blood CD4+ clonotypes. Reportedly, autoreactive clonotypes were serially detected in patients' blood but not controls'. Some memory CD4+ repertoires had no autoreactive clone sequences.

Assay used: immunoSEQ multiplex PCR; TCRdb lists only in-frame clones, some missing. This table has over 25,000 clones, approximately 80% appearing once. J gave up 5 bases and V 6 bases, and 9 bases lay outside the gene matches. Germline V gives CDR1 KGHSH, CDR2 LQKENI. The CDR3 sequence is 14 residues long. V is TRBV18 and J is TRBJ1-1; 7 nucleotides agree with TRBD1. Sequenced: CD45RA- memory CD4+ T cells from PBMCs. The receptor's source is a human donor with narcolepsy. The CDR3 nucleotides read TGTGCCAGCTCTTACGGACAGGTTTGGACTGAAGCTTTCTTT. Its translation: CASSYGQVWTEAFF.